The T cell receptor (beta chain) described here comes from a study of lymphopenia after photon versus proton radiotherapy. General study findings and limits: Under photons, naive T cells and diversity fell while effector/memory populations rose. Survival link was tested only in deceased patients; proton benefit remains a possibility.

The data were produced by immunoSEQ multiplex PCR, yet TCRdb's version contains in-frame clones alone and is incomplete. The table includes around 150,000 clones, about nine tenths detected once. This CDR3 has 15 amino acids. V lost 3 bases and J 0 bases, leaving 9 bases between the germline ends. Germline CDR1 reads LNHDA; CDR2 reads SQIVND (reference sequence). A note on this clone: Antigen specificity is unknown.

This TCR came from a man aged 45-65 years with gastric cancer. This chain joins TRBV19 and TRBJ2-1, with D possibly TRBD1 on 6 matching bases. The specimen was peripheral blood, collected from a patient treated with photon-based radiotherapy. DNA for the CDR3: TGTGCCAGTAGTATTGGACAGAGCTCCTACAATGAGCAGTTCTTC. Its protein is CASSIGQSSYNEQFF. The variable domain in full, with the rest retrieved from reference TRBV19 and TRBJ2-1, is DGGITQSPKYLFRKEGQNVTLSCEQNLNHDAMYWYRQDPGQGLRLIYYSQIVNDFQKGDIAEGYSVSREKKESFPLTVTSAQKNPTAFYLCASSIGQSSYNEQFFGPGTRLTVL.